The clone carrying this T cell receptor beta chain came up many times. Its antigen remains unidentified. Trimming shortened V by 0 bases and J by 6 bases, and 15 bases separated the two germline ends. The CDR3 is made up of 14 amino acids. Per the germline V gene, CDR1 is DFQATT and CDR2 is SNEGSKA (reference sequence). This record belongs to a study of early T cells in non-severe SARS-CoV-2 infection. Unique molecular identifier tags were affixed to discrete cDNA molecules. TCRdb reprocessed the 5' RACE reads via MiXCR and lists one record per CDR3 protein. The repertoire has fewer than 85,000 distinct CDR3 sequences, about 13% of them found once; the top ten carry approximately 6%. Whole-study findings and limits: Matching against VDJdb likely underestimated virus-specific expansions, favoring anti-spike CD8.

This TCR was recovered from an adult who was a healthcare worker with PCR-confirmed SARS-CoV-2 infection or an uninfected control (not recorded which). The specimen was whole blood. The rearrangement uses TRBV20-1 and TRBJ2-7; D gene unclear. The CDR3 DNA sequence: TGCAGTGCTAGAGAGTCCGGACCCTCAAGCGAGCAGTACTTC. Translating it yields CSARESGPSSEQYF.